The entry below gives a single T cell receptor (beta chain) sequence along with its context. Its antigen specificity is not known. Base qualities are missing; no much larger clone stands one base away. The sample comes from a study of T-cell memory formation after mild COVID-19 (dated by TCRdb to the early 2020s). Study-wide context: Most TCR sequence clusters were specific to one of the two donors. In a couple of donors, T-cell clones that expanded and contracted after mild COVID-19 were tracked by sequencing TCRalpha and TCRbeta repertoires over time. The cohort was made up of two young adult volunteers, one female and one male, who were previously healthy. General conclusions and limits of the study: SARS-CoV-2 specificity of the second-wave clones peaking on day 37 was not confirmed. Only a couple of mild cases were covered in the study, and larger cohorts including severe cases with pre-infection samples were considered necessary. Contracting CD4+ clones were located mainly in the CM and EM memory subsets, whereas CD8+ clones were found to be enriched in EMRA. From day 15 to 85, contracting clones showed balanced CD4/CD8 phenotypes, whereas a second wave of clones that expanded from day 15 to 37 leaned towards CD4+. Some responding clones were detected in pre-infection memory, suggesting pre-existing cross-reactive memory T cells joined the SARS-CoV-2 response.

Reads for this sample came from an Illumina NovaSeq 6000. cDNA libraries for TCRalpha and TCRbeta were prepared by 5'RACE using constant-segment primers, with sample barcodes and unique molecular identifiers added. RNA was extracted from every sample with Trizol reagent. Libraries were amplified in two PCR steps, with a second sample barcode and Illumina TruSeq adapters added in the second step. Sequencing of libraries was performed on an Illumina NovaSeq with 2 x 150 bp paired-end reads. The original pipeline was this. With migec v1.2.7, reads were demultiplexed and then collapsed into UMI-guided consensus sequences. Using mixcr v2.1.11, UMI consensuses were aligned to TRA and TRB V and J templates and then assembled into clonotypes. Clonotypes were classified as expanded or contracted when called significant by both edgeR and NoisET, with noise models trained on biological replicates. For edgeR calls, a false discovery rate-adjusted p below 0.01 and a log2 fold-change threshold of 1 were applied. As an exploratory analysis of dynamics, max-normalized trajectories of the 1000 most abundant clonotypes were examined by PCA with hierarchical clustering. The CD4 or CD8 phenotype of responding clones was assigned using the separately sequenced CD4+ and CD8+ repertoires. The raw public reads went through TCRdb reprocessing: fastp at Q25, MiXCR clone calling, in-frame beta chains kept. Duplicate CDR3 protein sequences are folded into a single record with the most common DNA and genes. V and J calls and clone size were set by TCRdb, not the authors. The sample table contains approximately 350,000 distinct CDR3 sequences; only one count was recorded for 25% to 30% of them. The top ten clonotypes cover approximately 15% of the sample.

Ficoll-Paque density gradient centrifugation was the method used to isolate PBMCs. CDR3 length: 15 amino acids, cysteine to phenylalanine. Only the CDR3 part of the read is kept: 45 bases, read in frame from the first base. Ends trimmed: V by 4 bases, J by 1 base; bases unmatched to a gene: 7. CDR1 and CDR2 are drawn from the germline V gene: SGHAT, FQNNGV. Recombination connected TRBV11-2 to TRBJ2-7; TRBD1 agrees with 7 junctional bases. The sequencing sample was made of PBMCs or a T cell subset sorted from them (not recorded which). The TCR originated in an adult woman who had mild COVID-19 (a few samples of this study predate the infection). The sample titles of this study are shuffled in the database, so cell type and time point are left out; the donor was told from shared clones. The nucleotide sequence reads TGTGCCAGCAGCTGGTACCGGGACAGTTCCTACGAGCAGTACTTC. Its protein is CASSWYRDSSYEQYF. Joined to the reference TRBV11-2 and TRBJ2-7 proteins, this CDR3 gives the full variable domain: EAGVAQSPRYKIIEKRQSVAFWCNPISGHATLYWYQQILGQGPKLLIQFQNNGVVDDSQLPKDRFSAERLKGVDSTLKIQPAKLEDSAVYLCASSWYRDSSYEQYFGPGTRLTVT.